A selection of T cell receptor beta chains follows, all from one sample in a study of blood T cell repertoires in COVID-19. Libraries were prepared by immunoSEQ multiplex PCR; TCRdb keeps only in-frame clonotypes and omits some of them. The data show under 300,000 clones, about 87% seen once. The specimen was peripheral blood. These receptors came from a woman aged 65 to 85 with active or convalescent COVID-19. Each CDR3 is given with its conserved first and last residue. Fields, in order: CDR3 DNA, CDR3 protein, V gene, D gene, clone size, J gene. D genes are given only for firm matches. Clone size is shown for a subset of rows, as once, few, many or a class of expanded clone.

cdr3_nt: TGTGCCAGCAGCGTGCAGGGGGCGCGGGGCTACACCTTC
cdr3_aa: CASSVQGARGYTF
v_call: TRBV9
d_call: TRBD1
clone_size: .
j_call: TRBJ1-2

cdr3_nt: TGTGCCAGCAGGGTCGGCAGGGGGGATCAGCCCCAGCATTTT
cdr3_aa: CASRVGRGDQPQHF
v_call: TRBV6-5
d_call: TRBD1
clone_size: .
j_call: TRBJ1-5

cdr3_nt: TGTGCCAGCTCACCGGAGAGAGACCTACGACTCTATGGCTACACCTTC
cdr3_aa: CASSPERDLRLYGYTF
v_call: TRBV18
d_call: .
clone_size: .
j_call: TRBJ1-2

cdr3_nt: TGTGCCAGCAGCCTCCGCGGGACAGCTAACACTGAAGCTTTCTTT
cdr3_aa: CASSLRGTANTEAFF
v_call: TRBV3-1/TRBV3-2
d_call: TRBD1
clone_size: .
j_call: TRBJ1-1

cdr3_nt: TGTGCCAGCTCACCGGAGGGCTCCGGGGACTATGGCTACACCTTC
cdr3_aa: CASSPEGSGDYGYTF
v_call: TRBV18
d_call: .
clone_size: .
j_call: TRBJ1-2

cdr3_nt: TGTGCCATCAGTAAAGCTGCGACTGTTGGGGCCAACGTCCTGACTTTC
cdr3_aa: CAISKAATVGANVLTF
v_call: TRBV10-3
d_call: .
clone_size: .
j_call: TRBJ2-6

cdr3_nt: TGTGCCAGCTCACCCCGGGCAGGGGCTGAAAAACTGTTTTTT
cdr3_aa: CASSPRAGAEKLFF
v_call: TRBV18
d_call: .
clone_size: .
j_call: TRBJ1-4

cdr3_nt: TGTGCCAGCAGTTTAGGCAGGCCGAACACTGAAGCTTTCTTT
cdr3_aa: CASSLGRPNTEAFF
v_call: TRBV27
d_call: .
clone_size: .
j_call: TRBJ1-1

cdr3_nt: TGCGCCAGCAGCCAAGATCGGGGAGATACGCAGTATTTT
cdr3_aa: CASSQDRGDTQYF
v_call: TRBV4-3
d_call: .
clone_size: once
j_call: TRBJ2-3

cdr3_nt: TGTGCCACCACCAGGCCGGGAACGTTCGGCTACACCTTC
cdr3_aa: CATTRPGTFGYTF
v_call: TRBV19
d_call: .
clone_size: .
j_call: TRBJ1-2

cdr3_nt: TGTGCCAGCAGCTTAGATGTCAGGAAGGACAGGAGTAATTCACCCCTCCACTTT
cdr3_aa: CASSLDVRKDRSNSPLHF
v_call: TRBV11-2
d_call: TRBD1
clone_size: .
j_call: TRBJ1-6

cdr3_nt: TGTGCCAGCAGCCAAGAAGCGGGTATGTACTATGGCTACACCTTC
cdr3_aa: CASSQEAGMYYGYTF
v_call: TRBV4-2
d_call: .
clone_size: .
j_call: TRBJ1-2

cdr3_nt: TGTGCCAGCAGCTTCACAGTGGCAGATACGCAGTATTTT
cdr3_aa: CASSFTVADTQYF
v_call: TRBV5-4
d_call: .
clone_size: .
j_call: TRBJ2-3

cdr3_nt: TGCGCCAGCAGCTTCCGGACGGGGAACAATGAGCAGTTCTTC
cdr3_aa: CASSFRTGNNEQFF
v_call: TRBV5-1
d_call: .
clone_size: .
j_call: TRBJ2-1

cdr3_nt: TGCGCCAGCAGTGCAGGGGGAGAGCCCCAGCATTTT
cdr3_aa: CASSAGGEPQHF
v_call: TRBV10-1
d_call: TRBD1
clone_size: .
j_call: TRBJ1-5

cdr3_nt: TGTGCCAGCAGCCCGGGACAGGGGATTAACGAGCAGTACTTC
cdr3_aa: CASSPGQGINEQYF
v_call: TRBV11-3
d_call: TRBD1
clone_size: .
j_call: TRBJ2-7

cdr3_nt: TGTGCCAGCGGAAAGACAGTGAGCTCCTACAATGAGCAGTTCTTC
cdr3_aa: CASGKTVSSYNEQFF
v_call: TRBV6-5
d_call: .
clone_size: .
j_call: TRBJ2-1

cdr3_nt: TGCGCCAGCAGCGATCGACGACCGACAGGGAGAAACACCATATATTTT
cdr3_aa: CASSDRRPTGRNTIYF
v_call: TRBV5-1
d_call: TRBD1
clone_size: .
j_call: TRBJ1-3

cdr3_nt: TGTGCCAGCAGGGAGACAGGTCAGGGGGGCTACACCTTC
cdr3_aa: CASRETGQGGYTF
v_call: TRBV27
d_call: .
clone_size: .
j_call: TRBJ1-2

cdr3_nt: TGTGCCAGCAAGCGGACAGGTCTTTCACCCCTCCACTTT
cdr3_aa: CASKRTGLSPLHF
v_call: TRBV6-5
d_call: TRBD1
clone_size: .
j_call: TRBJ1-6

cdr3_nt: TGTGCCAGCAGCCCTTACAGGGGTGGCTACACCTTC
cdr3_aa: CASSPYRGGYTF
v_call: TRBV7-8
d_call: TRBD1
clone_size: .
j_call: TRBJ1-2

cdr3_nt: TGTGCCAGCAGTCGGGGACAGGGGGCCCTTGGGCCCCAGCATTTT
cdr3_aa: CASSRGQGALGPQHF
v_call: TRBV2
d_call: TRBD1
clone_size: .
j_call: TRBJ1-5

cdr3_nt: TGCGCCAGCAGCTTGGAGGACTCCAAGTACGAGCAGTACTTC
cdr3_aa: CASSLEDSKYEQYF
v_call: TRBV5-1
d_call: .
clone_size: .
j_call: TRBJ2-7

cdr3_nt: TGTGCCAGCAGTTACGGTAGATACTTCTCTGGAAACACCATATATTTT
cdr3_aa: CASSYGRYFSGNTIYF
v_call: TRBV6-5
d_call: .
clone_size: .
j_call: TRBJ1-3

cdr3_nt: TGTGCCACCAGTGGCGGTCCTCAGGGTATGTACGAGCAGTACTTC
cdr3_aa: CATSGGPQGMYEQYF
v_call: TRBV24-1
d_call: .
clone_size: once
j_call: TRBJ2-7

cdr3_nt: TGTGCCAGCAGCTTCGGGACAGGGGGCTCCTATAATTCACCCCTCCACTTT
cdr3_aa: CASSFGTGGSYNSPLHF
v_call: TRBV7-2
d_call: TRBD1
clone_size: once
j_call: TRBJ1-6

cdr3_nt: TGTGCCAGCAGCTCTCAGGGGGCCTGGGAGACCCAGTACTTC
cdr3_aa: CASSSQGAWETQYF
v_call: TRBV7-6
d_call: TRBD1
clone_size: .
j_call: TRBJ2-5

cdr3_nt: TGTGCCAGCAGTTATCTCGGGGACAACAATCAGCCCCAGCATTTT
cdr3_aa: CASSYLGDNNQPQHF
v_call: TRBV6-2/TRBV6-3
d_call: .
clone_size: .
j_call: TRBJ1-5

cdr3_nt: TGTGCCAGCACCTTACCGGGACAAGGCCTCTCTGGGGCCAACGTCCTGACTTTC
cdr3_aa: CASTLPGQGLSGANVLTF
v_call: TRBV5-4
d_call: .
clone_size: .
j_call: TRBJ2-6

cdr3_nt: TGTGCCAGCAGTCTAATGGGAGACACTGAAGCTTTCTTT
cdr3_aa: CASSLMGDTEAFF
v_call: TRBV9
d_call: .
clone_size: .
j_call: TRBJ1-1

cdr3_nt: TGTGCCAGCAGCCGCAGGGATCGAAACACCATATATTTT
cdr3_aa: CASSRRDRNTIYF
v_call: TRBV6-2/TRBV6-3
d_call: .
clone_size: .
j_call: TRBJ1-3

cdr3_nt: TGTGCCAGCAGCCAAGATTACGGCCCCCCCGGGGGAATAGGAGGCACAGATACGCAGTATTTT
cdr3_aa: CASSQDYGPPGGIGGTDTQYF
v_call: TRBV4-2
d_call: .
clone_size: once
j_call: TRBJ2-3

cdr3_nt: TGTGCCAGCAGCCAGTATGAGCAGTTCTTC
cdr3_aa: CASSQYEQFF
v_call: TRBV5-8
d_call: .
clone_size: once
j_call: TRBJ2-1

cdr3_nt: TGTGCCAGCAGCCTAACCTCCGGGACTAGCGGGTTACAGGGAGCGTACTTC
cdr3_aa: CASSLTSGTSGLQGAYF
v_call: TRBV11-2
d_call: TRBD2
clone_size: .
j_call: TRBJ2-5

cdr3_nt: TGTGCCAGCTCACGGACCGGGGGGGACACTGAAGCTTTCTTT
cdr3_aa: CASSRTGGDTEAFF
v_call: TRBV18
d_call: .
clone_size: .
j_call: TRBJ1-1

cdr3_nt: TGTGCCAGCAGTCGCCGCGCTTCCTACGAGCAGTACTTC
cdr3_aa: CASSRRASYEQYF
v_call: TRBV27
d_call: .
clone_size: .
j_call: TRBJ2-7

cdr3_nt: TGTGCCAGCAGCTTAAGCCGAGACAGGTTTGGAACCGGGGAGCTGTTTTTT
cdr3_aa: CASSLSRDRFGTGELFF
v_call: TRBV7-9
d_call: .
clone_size: .
j_call: TRBJ2-2

cdr3_nt: TGTGCCAGCAGCCAAGAGTGGTCCGGGACTAGCGGGCGCACAGATACGCAGTATTTT
cdr3_aa: CASSQEWSGTSGRTDTQYF
v_call: TRBV14
d_call: TRBD2
clone_size: .
j_call: TRBJ2-3